This T cell receptor beta chain appears in the sequencing data of a study of technical replicates of blood from a handful of donors. Assay: immunoSEQ multiplex PCR; the TCRdb copy retains only in-frame clones and omits some. Among approximately 99,000 clones listed, approximately 96% were seen once. V lost 1 base to trimming and J lost 8 bases; unmatched junction nucleotides: 4. The CDR3 consists of 13 residues. Germline loops: CDR1 LNHDA, CDR2 SQIVND (reference sequence). Sequenced input: T cells isolated from PBMCs. The chain is built from TRBV19 and TRBJ1-2; 7 positions match TRBD1. The source of this sequence is a human donor in good health. The CDR3 loop is CASSIVTGEGYTF. Written as DNA, the CDR3 is TGTGCCAGTAGTATAGTAACAGGGGAGGGCTACACCTTC.